Below are 20 T cell receptor beta chains sequenced from a single sample in a study of control samples from healthy donors and cancer patients (dated by TCRdb to 2020 to 2021). The library was made by the immunoSEQ multiplex PCR assay. Sourced from immuneACCESS, this table was stored by TCRdb with only in-frame sequences that have V and J called. A share of the clones is absent; for the studies checked, an unresolved V gene accounts for under half, and the remainder has no known explanation. The sample table contains approximately 2,800 clones; only one count was recorded for 94% of them. The ten most abundant clones make up about 30% of the sample. The sequencing input was PBMCs. The source of these receptors is a man in his 70s with lung cancer.

The chain couples TRBV9 to TRBJ2-3; 8 bases fit TRBD1. There are 17 residues in the CDR3. The J segment lost 10 bases and the V segment lost 0 bases, leaving 16 bases of the junction unmatched. CDR1 and CDR2 from the germline V gene are SGDLS and YYNGEE. As DNA, the CDR3 is TGTGCCAGCAGCGTAGGCGGACAGGGTAATTCCTATGGAGCGCAGTATTTT. It yields the protein CASSVGGQGNSYGAQYF.

The chain couples TRBV7-9 to TRBJ2-2, with 10 bases that match TRBD1. The germline V gene encodes CDR1 SEHNR and CDR2 FQNEAQ (reference sequence). Trimming took 4 bases from V and 7 from J; bases not matched to a gene: 6. The CDR3 contains 15 residues. The CDR3 region has the DNA TGTGCCAGCAGCTCCCCGGGACAGGGGTTCGGGGAGCTGTTTTTT. This encodes CASSSPGQGFGELFF.

This chain joins TRBV29-1 and TRBJ2-2; D possibly uses TRBD1 or TRBD2 (6 bases each). Germline V gene data show CDR1 as SQVTM and CDR2 as ANQGSEA. V was shortened by 5 bases and J by 4 bases, with 14 bases between the two germline ends. CDR3 length: 14 residues. CDR3 in amino acids: CSVSPGAVTGELFF. The DNA for the CDR3 is TGCAGCGTTTCCCCGGGGGCTGTCACCGGGGAGCTGTTTTTT.

The CDR3 loop reads CASSSLGGAGEQYF. The CDR3 DNA is TGTGCCAGCAGCTCCCTGGGGGGGGCCGGAGAGCAGTACTTC. This chain joins TRBV5-6 and TRBJ2-7; a possible D gene is TRBD2 (7 bases). This CDR3 comprises 14 residues. V was trimmed by 3 bases and J by 7 bases, leaving 17 bases between them. Germline V gives CDR1 SGHDT, CDR2 YYEEEE. Looking up the rest from reference TRBV5-6 and TRBJ2-7 gives the full variable domain: DAGVTQSPTHLIKTRGQQVTLRCSPKSGHDTVSWYQQALGQGPQFIFQYYEEEERQRGNFPDRFSGHQFPNYSSELNVNALLLGDSALYLCASSSLGGAGEQYFGPGTRLTVT.

The chain recombines TRBV15 with TRBJ1-3; 7 bases fit TRBD1. CDR3 length: 14 residues. J lost 6 bases, V lost 3 bases, and 5 bases had no gene match. CDR1 is LNHNV, CDR2 YYDKDF, per germline (reference sequence). CDR3 region: CATSSRDRANTIYF. CDR3 bases: TGTGCCACCAGCAGCCGGGACAGAGCAAACACCATATATTTT.

The genes are TRBV20-1 and TRBJ1-5; no clear D gene. V dropped 3 bases and J dropped 6 bases, with 18 bases sitting between them. CDR1 and CDR2 from the germline V gene are DFQATT and SNEGSKA (reference sequence). The CDR3 sequence is 15 residues long. CDR3 nucleotides: TGCAGTGCTAGTCTAGCCGGGCAGAACTTTCAGCCCCAGCATTTT. This codes for CSASLAGQNFQPQHF.

The chain joins TRBV6-5 to TRBJ2-7; D not resolved. Germline CDR1 is MNHEY and CDR2 is SVGAGI. The ends were cut back, 4 bases at V and 0 bases at J, with 7 bases in the middle. There are 13 residues in the CDR3. The CDR3: CASSFRASYEQYF. The CDR3 region has the DNA TGTGCCAGCAGTTTCCGGGCCTCCTACGAGCAGTACTTC.

This clone was seen more than once but under ten times. The rearrangement links TRBV7-9 to TRBJ1-3, with no clear D. Between the trimmed V and J ends, which lost 5 bases and 7 bases, there was a span of 9 bases. From germline, CDR1 is SEHNR and CDR2 FQNEAQ (reference sequence). There are 12 residues in the CDR3. The CDR3: CASSLPDNTIYF. The CDR3 DNA follows: TGTGCCAGCAGCCTCCCGGACAACACCATATATTTT.

The rearrangement links TRBV13 to TRBJ1-1; 7 nucleotides align to TRBD1. CDR3 length equals 18 residues. The germline V gene encodes CDR1 PRHDT and CDR2 FYEKMQ (reference sequence). V gave up 5 bases and J gave up 0 bases; unmatched junction bases: 15. CDR3 loop: CASSLRPGQTFMNTEAFF. DNA of the CDR3: TGTGCCAGCAGCCTTAGACCGGGACAGACTTTTATGAACACTGAAGCTTTCTTT.

This rearrangement joins TRBV7-3 to TRBJ2-2; no clear D. This CDR3 contains 14 residues. Trimming pared 3 bases from V and 0 bases from J, leaving 5 bases between. Germline V gene sequence: CDR1 SGHTA, CDR2 FQGTGA. CDR3 sequence: CASSFGTNTGELFF. The CDR3 coding sequence is TGTGCCAGCAGCTTCGGAACGAACACCGGGGAGCTGTTTTTT.

The rearrangement uses TRBV19 and TRBJ1-1; 8 positions match TRBD1. Germline values: CDR1 LNHDA, CDR2 SQIVND (reference sequence). V dropped 3 bases and J dropped 1; count of bases not matched to a gene: 1. This CDR3 is built from 14 residues. The CDR3: CASSIDRGNTEAFF. As DNA, the CDR3 is TGTGCCAGTAGTATTGACAGGGGGAACACTGAAGCTTTCTTT.

The table lists this clone with a count of one. V is TRBV18 and J is TRBJ1-4; D not resolved. Germline V gene sequence: CDR1 KGHSH, CDR2 LQKENI. V lost 6 bases and J lost 3, with 8 bases in between. CDR3 length equals 13 residues. In DNA form, the CDR3 reads TGTGCCAGCTCCGCGGGTTCTAATGAAAAACTGTTTTTT. Translating gives CASSAGSNEKLFF.

This clone has only a few counts. The rearrangement uses TRBV10-3 and TRBJ1-2, with D tentatively TRBD1 (6 bases). This CDR3 is 14 amino acids long. Germline V gene data show CDR1 as ENHRY and CDR2 as SYGVKD. Trimming removed 3 bases from V and 2 bases from J, with 10 bases in between. CDR3 coding DNA: TGTGCCATCAGTGAAGAGGGGGTCAACTATGGCTACACCTTC. Residues: CAISEEGVNYGYTF.

The CDR3 sequence: CASSIVVRAGATPWGQPQHF. The CDR3 DNA reads TGTGCCAGTAGTATAGTGGTCCGAGCAGGGGCAACTCCTTGGGGTCAGCCCCAGCATTTT. The J gene is TRBJ1-5, the V gene TRBV19; D perhaps matches TRBD1 (6 bases). The CDR3 is made up of 20 amino acids. The germline CDR1 and CDR2 sequences are LNHDA and SQIVND (reference sequence). The V end lost 1 base, the J end lost 6 bases, and 28 bases lay between the germline ends.

The rearrangement links TRBV18 to TRBJ2-5; either TRBD1 or TRBD2 may supply D (5 bases each). V was clipped by 6 bases and J by 2 bases, with 16 bases between them. The CDR3 is made up of 15 amino acids. Germline V gives CDR1 KGHSH, CDR2 LQKENI. The CDR3 bases are TGTGCCAGCTCGCCCGGGACGGGAATGCAAGAGACCCAGTACTTC. Translating it yields CASSPGTGMQETQYF.

This rearrangement joins TRBV7-3 to TRBJ1-2; D not resolved. CDR3 length: 13 residues. The V end lost 2 bases, the J end lost 2 bases, and 6 bases lay between the germline ends. Germline CDR1 SGHTA, CDR2 FQGTGA. The CDR3 loop is CASSLEANYGYTF. The DNA for the CDR3 is TGTGCCAGCAGCTTAGAGGCGAACTATGGCTACACCTTC.

The V gene is TRBV21-1, the J gene TRBJ1-5. TRBV21-1 is flagged as a pseudogene. The CDR3 runs 15 residues. For the CDR3, the DNA is TGTGCCAGCAGCAAACCGCTGGATAGCAATCAGCCCCAGCATTTT. Translated, it gives CASSKPLDSNQPQHF.

The chain uses TRBV3-1 (or the pseudogene TRBV3-2) and TRBJ2-2; TRBD1 matches at 7 bases. Germline CDR1 is LGHDT and CDR2 is YNNKEL (reference sequence). V dropped 1 base and J dropped 11; count of bases not matched to a gene: 4. The CDR3 loop spans 13 amino acids. The CDR3 bases are TGTGCCAGCAGCCAAGCGCGACAGGGAGAGCTGTTTTTT. It specifies CASSQARQGELFF.

The chain carries TRBV12-3 or TRBV12-4 and TRBJ2-3; D is uncertain. This CDR3 comprises 13 residues. The V end lost 4 bases, the J end lost 2 bases, and 7 bases lay between the germline ends. The CDR3 sequence is CASSSFNTDTQYF. The CDR3 nucleotides read TGTGCCAGCAGTTCTTTCAACACAGATACGCAGTATTTT.

J is TRBJ1-5 and V is TRBV7-9; D perhaps matches TRBD1 (6 bases). The germline V and J ends were trimmed by 5 bases and 6 bases, with 20 bases remaining between them. The CDR3 totals 16 residues. The germline CDR1 and CDR2 sequences are SEHNR and FQNEAQ (reference sequence). In nucleotides, the CDR3 is TGTGCCAGCAGCCTTACCGTAGGGGGGGCGGGTCAGCCCCAGCATTTT. Translating it yields CASSLTVGGAGQPQHF.